This T cell receptor (beta chain) was documented in a study of shared clonotypes between healthy human individuals. Study-wide findings and caveats: Exclusively blood specimens were collected; tissue repertoires likely differ.

Per the original data handling: As immunoSEQ supplied junction-only sequences (without quality scores), filtering differed. TCRdb's copy holds only in-frame clones and misses some; the assay was immunoSEQ multiplex PCR. V and J calls and clone size are those listed in that table; D and trimming were worked out from the DNA. The table lists under 2,000,000 clones, around 96% of them singletons. Naive CD8 cells lacked CD45RO, underwent positive selection for CCR7 and left out terminally differentiated effector memory CD45RA+ cells. On this clone: The antigen remains unidentified.

In germline, CDR1 is SEHNR, CDR2 FQNEAQ (reference sequence). The trim removed 5 bases at V and 8 bases at J, leaving 11 bases unmatched. The CDR3 is made up of 15 amino acids. The TCR originated in a man aged 18 to 29 in good health. The chain combines TRBV7-9 with TRBJ1-2, with TRBD1 identical over 10 bases. The sequenced sample consisted of naive CD8+ T cells sorted from blood. The CDR3 reads CASSSPGTGAWGYTF. The DNA for the CDR3 is TGTGCCAGCAGCAGTCCCGGGACAGGGGCTTGGGGCTACACCTTC.